The entry below gives a single T cell receptor (beta chain) sequence along with its context. Its antigen is as yet unknown. Both 60 Vbeta primers and 13 Jbeta primers went into the PCR. TCRdb's table, derived via immunoSEQ multiplex PCR, lists solely in-frame clones and lacks some. The repertoire holds approximately 200,000 clones, with about three quarters as singletons. This sample was taken from a study of cytomegalovirus exposure and HLA in healthy donors. Findings and limits, study-wide: In a later analysis, a missense DCLRE1C variant was linked to TCR beta V- and J-gene trimming. The authors later found HLA-associated TCR beta chains more clonally expanded than equally common others.

V lost 7 bases and J 8 bases, leaving 17 bases between the germline ends. Germline CDR1 and CDR2: LNHDA and SQIVND (reference sequence). This CDR3 has 14 amino acids. The chain combines TRBV19 with TRBJ1-4; TRBD1 might be the D (6 bases). Input material: PBMCs. The TCR originated in a middle-aged man in good health and CMV-seronegative. For the CDR3, the DNA is TGTGCCAGTACCGTTCGCAGGGGCATCGAAAAACTGTTTTTT. Translated: CASTVRRGIEKLFF. The variable domain in full, with the rest retrieved from reference TRBV19 and TRBJ1-4, is DGGITQSPKYLFRKEGQNVTLSCEQNLNHDAMYWYRQDPGQGLRLIYYSQIVNDFQKGDIAEGYSVSREKKESFPLTVTSAQKNPTAFYLCASTVRRGIEKLFFGSGTQLSVL.